This T cell receptor beta chain was captured by sequencing in a study of beta chain features in type 1 diabetes. This clone was counted only a few times. The target antigen is unknown. Points from the study as a whole: TCRB CDR3 length was moderately but significantly reduced in all four CD4+ subsets of Type 1 diabetes patients. A PCR bias possibly favoring shorter templates would apply equally to patients and controls.

Investigators reverse transcribed all isolated RNA, so they sequenced expressed TCRB transcripts. Sequencing of naive, central memory and regulatory T cell samples gave an average of roughly 3.4 million reads. Sequencing used immunoSEQ multiplex PCR; TCRdb keeps in-frame clones, though not all of them. Seen here are 330,000 or so clones, 10% to 15% observed once, and the top ten hold roughly 0.0097%. Staining for CD45RO/CCR7/CD25/CD127/CD95/CD27 allowed sorting of CD4+ naive, central memory, regulatory and stem cell-like memory cells. Sorted populations all had greater than 95% purity. CDR3 length equals 14 residues. V was clipped by 5 bases and J by 2 bases; unmatched bases: 5. The V gene's germline CDR1 is MNHEY and CDR2 SMNVEV (reference sequence).

The J gene is TRBJ2-7, the V gene TRBV27, with 8 bases identical to TRBD2. This receptor was taken from a woman between 18 and 30 years old with type 1 diabetes. The sample consisted of naive CD4+ T cells from blood. The CDR3 is CASSTGLAAYEQYF. The CDR3 DNA reads as TGTGCCAGCAGTACCGGACTAGCAGCCTACGAGCAGTACTTC.